The sequence of this T cell receptor beta chain was determined in a study of blood T cell repertoires in COVID-19. Across the study: The study drew acute and convalescent COVID-19 samples from the United States, Italy and Spain. Nucleic acid was either cDNA or gDNA, and it came from T cells, B-cell-depleted T cells, or PBMCs.

The V gene end was trimmed by 0 bases and the J gene end by 2 bases; junction bases not matched to a gene: 3. This CDR3 is built from 16 residues. Germline CDR1 and CDR2: SGDLS and YYNGEE. Study processing details: Reference gene primers were amplified, and this amplification served to estimate nucleated cell counts. Assay used: immunoSEQ multiplex PCR; TCRdb lists only in-frame clones, some missing. The D gene and trimming were derived from the DNA, and the V and J assignments and clone size from that table. The sample includes 35,000 to 45,000 clones, 90% seen only once; the top ten take approximately 3%.

The sequencing sample was made of peripheral blood. This chain connects TRBV9 to TRBJ2-2; 8 bases agree with TRBD2. The TCR comes from a man aged 50-60 years with active COVID-19. The CDR3 region has the DNA TGTGCCAGCAGCGTAGCGGGGGGGGCAAACACCGGGGAGCTGTTTTTT. This encodes CASSVAGGANTGELFF.